There are a few counts of the clone carrying this T cell receptor beta chain. Its antigen is not known. This specimen belongs to a study of identical twins. Study-wide results and caveats: Models underestimated how often monozygotic twins shared out-of-frame TCR alpha. Zero-insertion results could be subject to partial confounding by invariant MAIT and iNKT cells. Its conclusions, products of cross-sectional statistical analysis, did not come from following the same donors.

cDNA carried unique molecular identifiers, and a universal primer site was added by template switching. TCRdb reanalysed the 5' RACE reads using MiXCR and keeps one entry per CDR3 protein. The sample holds approximately 590,000 distinct CDR3 sequences; around 9.6% are singletons and the top ten take more than 2.5%. This CDR3 is built from 17 residues. Deletions cut 0 bases from V and 3 bases from J, with 18 bases between. Per germline, CDR1 MNHEY and CDR2 SVGEGT. The same data also went into a second study, on yellow fever vaccine responses in identical twins.

Sequenced input: PBMCs. The chain recombines TRBV6-2 or TRBV6-3 with TRBJ2-7; unclear D gene. The clonotype comes from a woman in her late teens or twenties in good health. The CDR3 sequence: CASSYSTFIGPDYEQYF. The DNA for the CDR3 is TGTGCCAGCAGTTACTCTACCTTCATTGGGCCGGACTACGAGCAGTACTTC.